The clone carrying this T cell receptor beta chain has just one count. The sample comes from a study of blood T cells in healthy people across ages. The CDR3 sequence is 12 residues long. A second PCR of roughly 7 to 11 cycles used a sample-barcoded 5' primer and a J-beta primer mix. Via MiXCR, TCRdb re-called the 5' RACE reads, giving one row per CDR3 protein. Of 540,000 or so distinct CDR3 sequences in the sample, 27% were seen once. This rearrangement joins TRBV12-3 or TRBV12-4 to TRBJ2-5; D is uncertain. The end of the DNA is better explained by TRBJ2-7, so the J call may be wrong. The TCR originated in a woman in her 70s in good health. Sequenced sample: blood. The CDR3 nucleotides read TGTGCCAGCAGTTTAGAAGCCCCCGAGCAGTACTTC. Encoded protein: CASSLEAPEQYF.